The rows below give T cell receptor beta chains drawn from one sample of a study of sequential checkpoint blockade in melanoma. Clones were read by immunoSEQ multiplex PCR, and TCRdb kept only the in-frame ones, dropping some. The repertoire holds about 3,400 clones, with 20% to 25% as singletons. The material was tumor tissue (inferred from file names), obtained from a patient given nivolumab and ipilimumab in sequence. Every receptor here comes from a human donor with melanoma. The CDR3 runs from the conserved cysteine through the conserved F or W. Each record gives: clone size, J gene, V gene, CDR3 protein. Size is stated for part of the rows, as once, few or many counts, or as a class when the clone is expanded.

>-|TRBJ1-1|TRBV19
CASRQGARTEAFF
>few|TRBJ1-4|TRBV18
CASSPGVGPDMGKLFF
>-|TRBJ2-4|TRBV6-8
CASNRQGAGENIQYF
>-|TRBJ2-5|TRBV15
CATSGTSGGVQETQYF
>few|TRBJ1-5|TRBV6-8
CASSYSPPQPQHF
>medium-sized|TRBJ1-5|TRBV10-3
CAISEEGGGNQPQHF
>-|TRBJ2-5|TRBV11-3
CASSLGQGRQETQYF
>few|TRBJ1-1|TRBV28
CASIPPGSTEAFF
>medium-sized|TRBJ1-4|TRBV11-3
CASSFQDGSEKLFF
>few|TRBJ1-2|TRBV11-3
CASSFVPSTGSRDGYTF
>few|TRBJ2-5|TRBV6-8
CASRETGSPKETQYF
>-|TRBJ1-1|TRBV19
CASKAGGTEAFF
>-|TRBJ2-4|TRBV11-3
CASSRDRGLGTSKNIQYF
>few|TRBJ1-2|TRBV6-8
CASSPGQAVSYTF
>few|TRBJ1-6|TRBV6-8
CASSGGRGQSYNSPLHF
>-|TRBJ2-2|TRBV5-1
CASRTGQGNTGELFF
>-|TRBJ1-1|TRBV9
CASSVVSDTEAFF
>-|TRBJ1-1|TRBV5-1
CASSSGGEDTEAFF
>many|TRBJ2-7|TRBV11-3
CASSPYGRAGGYEQYF
>-|TRBJ1-2|TRBV1
CASSPQGSVLGYTF
>-|TRBJ2-1|TRBV6-8
CASSPLVGGIGLMIAQFF
>-|TRBJ2-5|TRBV6-8
CASSDLQGGTQYF
>-|TRBJ1-1|TRBV5-1
CASSPSYSNTEAFF
>-|TRBJ1-1|TRBV29-1
CSVGGRNTEAFF